A single sample is the source of the 2 T cell receptor beta chains below, sequenced in a study of metastatic and nonmetastatic thyroid tumors. None of the patients had undergone any treatment ahead of thyroid surgery. Via MiXCR, TCRdb re-called the PCR reads. Of approximately 60,000 clones in the sample, roughly 29% were seen once. Sequencing was performed on blood. The receptors here all came from a female donor with papillary thyroid cancer or a benign thyroid nodule (not recorded which). Some clones in this sample may be carry-over from other donors' samples.

The rearrangement joins TRBV30 to TRBJ2-1; TRBD2 matches 7 bases. The CDR3 is made up of 13 amino acids. J gave up 10 bases and V 5 bases, and 11 bases lay outside the gene matches. CDR1 and CDR2 (germline): GTSNPN, SVGIG (reference sequence). CDR3 sequence reads: CAWDFSGSGEQFF. The CDR3, as DNA: TGTGCCTGGGACTTTAGCGGGTCAGGGGAGCAGTTCTTC.

This clone was detected many times. The chain couples TRBV19 to TRBJ2-2; D is unresolved. V was cut by 7 bases and J by 6 bases, with 12 bases left in between. Per the germline V gene, CDR1 is LNHDA and CDR2 is SQIVND (reference sequence). The CDR3 extends over 13 amino acids. The CDR3 is CASKPSISGELFF. DNA for the CDR3: TGTGCCAGTAAGCCAAGTATCTCCGGGGAGCTGTTTTTT. Together with reference TRBV19 and TRBJ2-2, the CDR3 gives the full variable domain: DGGITQSPKYLFRKEGQNVTLSCEQNLNHDAMYWYRQDPGQGLRLIYYSQIVNDFQKGDIAEGYSVSREKKESFPLTVTSAQKNPTAFYLCASKPSISGELFFGEGSRLTVL.